The 25 T cell receptor beta chains listed next were all sequenced from one sample in a study of shared clonotypes between healthy human individuals. Assay used: immunoSEQ multiplex PCR; TCRdb lists only in-frame clones, some missing. The data hold 2 million to 2.5 million clones, with roughly 95% observed a single time. The sequenced sample consisted of naive CD4+ T cells sorted from blood. Subset denoted: CD45RA+ positively selected. The receptors originated from a young man in good health.

V and J are TRBV6-5 and TRBJ2-6; D is uncertain. Trimming left V 6 bases short and J 2 bases short, with 5 bases between. The CDR3 totals 13 residues. Germline CDR1 and CDR2: MNHEY and SVGAGI. The CDR3 DNA reads as TGTGCCAGCAGGAAGACTGGGGCCAACGTCCTGACTTTC. Amino acids: CASRKTGANVLTF.

The chain carries TRBV18 and TRBJ1-2; TRBD1 might be the D (6 bases). Germline CDR1 is KGHSH and CDR2 is LQKENI. The CDR3 totals 16 residues. The V and J ends lost 4 bases and 1 base respectively, with 16 bases between them. The CDR3 DNA reads TGTGCCAGCTCACAATCCCGGGGGGCGGATAACTATGGCTACACCTTC. Its protein product is CASSQSRGADNYGYTF.

The V gene is TRBV5-6, the J gene TRBJ1-1; 7 bases map to TRBD1. From germline, CDR1 is SGHDT and CDR2 YYEEEE. J lost 5 bases, V lost 4 bases, and 8 bases had no gene match. The CDR3 is 14 residues long. The CDR3 is CASSRDRGSTEAFF. The DNA for the CDR3 is TGTGCCAGCAGCCGGGACAGAGGATCTACTGAAGCTTTCTTT. Filled out from reference TRBV5-6 and TRBJ1-1, the complete variable domain reads DAGVTQSPTHLIKTRGQQVTLRCSPKSGHDTVSWYQQALGQGPQFIFQYYEEEERQRGNFPDRFSGHQFPNYSSELNVNALLLGDSALYLCASSRDRGSTEAFFGQGTRLTVV.

The V gene is TRBV4-3, the J gene TRBJ1-4; no reliable D call. The CDR3 covers 16 residues. CDR1 LGHNA and CDR2 YSLEER come from the germline V gene. V lost 0 bases and J 4 bases, leaving 12 bases between the germline ends. As DNA, the CDR3 is TGCGCCAGCAGCCAAGATCGGTACAGATTTAATGAAAAACTGTTTTTT. The encoded protein is CASSQDRYRFNEKLFF.

The chain carries TRBV18 and TRBJ2-5; D may be TRBD1 (5 bases). This CDR3 comprises 14 residues. Between the trimmed V and J ends, which lost 2 bases and 4 bases, there was a span of 11 bases. Per the germline V gene, CDR1 is KGHSH and CDR2 is LQKENI. In DNA form, the CDR3 reads TGTGCCAGCTCACCATCCGCGACAGTAGAGACCCAGTACTTC. It codes for CASSPSATVETQYF.

This chain uses TRBV9 with TRBJ1-2; D may be TRBD1 (6 bases). The CDR3 loop spans 12 amino acids. The V end lost 3 bases, the J end lost 8 bases, and 11 bases lay between the germline ends. The germline gives CDR1 SGDLS, CDR2 YYNGEE. The DNA for the CDR3 is TGTGCCAGCAGCGCAGGGGTATGGGGCTACACCTTC. This codes for CASSAGVWGYTF.

The chain is built from TRBV5-4 and TRBJ1-4, with D maybe TRBD1 (6 bases). The V gene's germline CDR1 is SGHNT and CDR2 YYREEE (reference sequence). This CDR3 spans 13 amino acids. V lost 2 bases and J lost 6, with 8 bases in between. The CDR3 coding sequence is TGTGCCAGCAGCTTACAGGGTGATGAAAAACTGTTTTTT. The encoded protein is CASSLQGDEKLFF.

V gene TRBV5-1 combines with J gene TRBJ2-4, with a weak D call TRBD1 (6 bases). In germline, CDR1 is SGHRS, CDR2 YFSETQ. The V gene lost 4 bases and the J gene lost 7 bases, with 12 bases spanning the gap. CDR3 length: 13 residues. The CDR3 loop reads CASSSGQTNIQYF. The CDR3 DNA reads TGCGCCAGCAGCAGCGGACAGACGAACATTCAGTACTTC.

This rearrangement joins TRBV7-6 to TRBJ1-3, with 7 nucleotides matching TRBD1. This CDR3 comprises 17 residues. With 5 bases clipped from V and 0 bases from J, the junction kept 10 bases outside the gene matches. CDR1 and CDR2 (germline): SGHVS, FNYEAQ. The CDR3 reads CASSEGQPLTSGNTIYF. CDR3 bases: TGTGCCAGCAGCGAGGGACAGCCCCTGACCTCTGGAAACACCATATATTTT.

The rearrangement joins TRBV30 to TRBJ1-1; D remains ambiguous. Germline V gene data show CDR1 as GTSNPN and CDR2 as SVGIG (reference sequence). There are 14 residues in the CDR3. V shed 3 bases and J shed 0 bases, with 11 bases lying between them. The CDR3 reads CAWRQSPLNTEAFF. DNA for the CDR3: TGTGCCTGGAGACAGAGTCCTTTGAACACTGAAGCTTTCTTT.

This sequence joins TRBV6-4 and TRBJ1-5, with no clear D. The CDR3 is 17 residues long. CDR1 is MRHNA and CDR2 is SNTAGT in the germline V gene. V shed 2 bases and J shed 0 bases, with 14 bases lying between them. As DNA, the CDR3 is TGTGCCAGCAGTGACCGGGTCTTATCCTATAGCAATCAGCCCCAGCATTTT. This gives the protein CASSDRVLSYSNQPQHF.

This rearrangement joins TRBV5-1 to TRBJ2-1, with 14 positions matching TRBD2. The CDR3 consists of 17 residues. V shed 3 bases, J shed 8 bases, and the junction held 10 bases outside the gene matches. Germline V gene lookup returns CDR1 SGHRS and CDR2 YFSETQ. As DNA, the CDR3 is TGCGCCAGCAGCTCAGGACTAGCGGGAGGTTCAACCTATGAGCAGTTCTTC. Encoded protein: CASSSGLAGGSTYEQFF.

The genes are TRBV2 and TRBJ1-4; TRBD1 aligns across 9 bases. Germline V CDR1 and CDR2: SNHLY, FYNNEI. The CDR3 covers 15 residues. The V segment lost 4 bases and the J segment 4 bases; nucleotides outside the gene matches: 4. The CDR3 sequence: CASSAQGADNEKLFF. The DNA of the CDR3 is TGTGCCAGCAGTGCACAGGGGGCCGATAATGAAAAACTGTTTTTT.

V usage is TRBV5-4 and J usage is TRBJ1-1; D ambiguous. Trimming took 10 bases from V and 2 from J, leaving 15 bases between them. Germline assignment: CDR1 SGHNT and CDR2 YYREEE (reference sequence). CDR3 size: 13 residues. The CDR3 spells CASQLGRNTEAFF. The CDR3 nucleotides read TGTGCCTCCCAGTTAGGCAGAAACACTGAAGCTTTCTTT.

CDR3 sequence: CASSNVTGAYYGYTF. The CDR3 bases are TGCGCCAGCAGTAACGTGACAGGGGCCTACTATGGCTACACCTTC. The chain combines TRBV10-1 with TRBJ1-2, with TRBD1 matching over 8 bases. Germline CDR1 and CDR2: WNHNN and SYGVQD (reference sequence). The V gene end was trimmed by 5 bases and the J gene end by 3 bases; junction bases not matched to a gene: 8. The CDR3 is 15 residues long.

The chain employs TRBV28 and TRBJ1-5; 7 positions match TRBD1. V trimming: 4 bases; J trimming: 3 bases; junction bases outside the gene matches: 12. The CDR3 is 17 amino acids. Germline loops: CDR1 MDHEN, CDR2 SYDVKM. This chain's CDR3 is CASSSSSQGGSNQPQHF. DNA for the CDR3: TGTGCCAGCAGTTCGTCGTCCCAGGGGGGATCCAATCAGCCCCAGCATTTT. Based on the CDR3 plus reference TRBV28 and TRBJ1-5, the full variable domain is DVKVTQSSRYLVKRTGEKVFLECVQDMDHENMFWYRQDPGLGLRLIYFSYDVKMKEKGDIPEGYSVSREKKERFSLILESASTNQTSMYLCASSSSSQGGSNQPQHFGDGTRLSIL.

This chain links TRBV7-9 with TRBJ1-2, with no clear D. The V end was cut by 0 bases, the J end by 4 bases, with 9 bases between. The CDR3 consists of 14 residues. Germline values: CDR1 SEHNR, CDR2 FQNEAQ (reference sequence). The CDR3 DNA sequence: TGTGCCAGCAGCTTAGCCCAGGCACCCTATGGCTACACCTTC. Amino acids: CASSLAQAPYGYTF.

The chain has TRBV7-2 and TRBJ2-1; D ambiguous. The CDR3 totals 14 residues. Trimming took off 3 bases at V and 6 bases at J, with 12 bases between the two ends. Germline-derived CDR1 and CDR2 are SGHTA and FQGNSA. CDR3 bases: TGTGCCAGCAGCTTTAGTGAAATCCGCAATGAGCAGTTCTTC. Translating it yields CASSFSEIRNEQFF.

J is TRBJ1-5 and V is TRBV4-2, with 11 bases fitting TRBD1. CDR1 and CDR2 (germline): LGHNA, YNFKEQ. Germline trimming cut 0 bases from V and 6 bases from J; bases unmatched to any gene: 4. The CDR3 runs 16 residues. The CDR3 here is CASSQEDRGQGQPQHF. CDR3 coding DNA: TGTGCCAGCAGCCAAGAGGACAGGGGGCAGGGTCAGCCCCAGCATTTT.

The chain recombines TRBV9 with TRBJ2-1; D gene unclear. V lost 2 bases and J lost 7, with 16 bases in between. CDR3 length: 15 residues. CDR1 and CDR2 (germline): SGDLS, YYNGEE. CDR3 bases: TGTGCCAGCAGCGTGAACGCGGATCGCGTGAATGAGCAGTTCTTC. Its protein is CASSVNADRVNEQFF.

This clone was recorded a few times. The CDR3 sequence is CASSQTGTYEQYF. CDR3 sequence (DNA): TGTGCCAGCTCACAGACAGGGACCTACGAGCAGTACTTC. The rearrangement uses TRBV18 and TRBJ2-5, with 7 bases lining up with TRBD1. The end of the DNA is better explained by TRBJ2-7, so the J call may be wrong. The CDR3 contains 13 residues. Germline CDR1 reads KGHSH; CDR2 reads LQKENI.

This sequence joins TRBV6-1 and TRBJ1-2, with 7 nucleotides matching TRBD1. Germline V gene lookup returns CDR1 MNHNS and CDR2 SASEGT. With V trimmed by 5 bases and J by 8 bases, 8 bases remained unmatched. This CDR3 is built from 13 residues. CDR3 coding DNA: TGTGCCAGCAGTAAAGACAGGGCTGCCGGCTACACCTTC. It translates to CASSKDRAAGYTF.

The chain recombines TRBV18 with TRBJ2-7, with D unresolved. The germline V and J ends were trimmed by 3 bases and 7 bases, with 16 bases remaining between them. The CDR3 is made up of 14 amino acids. The V gene's germline CDR1 is KGHSH and CDR2 LQKENI. The CDR3 here is CASSPTPSSTEQYF. The CDR3 DNA sequence: TGTGCCAGCTCACCGACCCCGTCTTCTACGGAGCAGTACTTC.

This chain uses TRBV30 with TRBJ2-7; 10 bases match TRBD2. The CDR3 is 14 amino acids. The junction had 8 bases not matched to a gene; V was cut back by 4 bases and J by 5 bases. CDR1 and CDR2 (germline): GTSNPN, SVGIG (reference sequence). For the CDR3, the DNA is TGTGCCTGGATACCGGGACTAGCGAGCAACGAGCAGTACTTC. This translates into CAWIPGLASNEQYF. The full variable domain, in which reference TRBV30 and TRBJ2-7 provide the parts outside the CDR3, is SQTIHQWPATLVQPVGSPLSLECTVEGTSNPNLYWYRQAAGRGLQLLFYSVGIGQISSEVPQNLSASRPQDRQFILSSKKLLLSDSGFYLCAWIPGLASNEQYFGPGTRLTVT.

This chain's CDR3 is CASSLTIGASHEQFF. The DNA for the CDR3 is TGTGCCAGCAGCTTAACGATCGGCGCATCCCATGAGCAGTTCTTC. This chain joins TRBV7-2 and TRBJ2-1; D gene uncertain. CDR1 SGHTA and CDR2 FQGNSA come from the germline V gene. The CDR3 has 15 residues. Trimming cost V 2 bases and J 8 bases, with 16 bases left between them.